Included here is one T cell receptor beta chain sequence, with context. The sample comes from a study of cytomegalovirus exposure and HLA in healthy donors. With 60 Vbeta and 13 Jbeta primers, the PCR was carried out. Some clones are missing from TCRdb's copy, which holds only in-frame ones; the method was immunoSEQ multiplex PCR. The sample has about 190,000 clones, roughly 90% seen once. Looked up from germline, CDR1 is SEHNR and CDR2 is FQNEAQ (reference sequence). CDR3 size: 14 residues. V dropped 5 bases and J dropped 2 bases, with 13 bases sitting between them. V usage is TRBV7-9 and J usage is TRBJ2-7; D is perhaps TRBD2 (5 bases). This receptor was identified in a boy between 2 and 10 years old in good health and CMV-seronegative. Input material: PBMCs. The DNA of the CDR3 is TGTGCCAGCAGCCCTTTGACGGGAACCTACGAGCAGTACTTC. Protein product: CASSPLTGTYEQYF.